This T cell receptor (beta chain) comes out of a study of cytomegalovirus exposure and HLA in healthy donors. Here immunoSEQ multiplex PCR was the method, and the copy in TCRdb shows in-frame clones only, minus some. The data contain fewer than 400,000 clones, 80% to 90% of them singletons. This CDR3 region has 17 residues. Germline values: CDR1 MDHEN, CDR2 SYDVKM. V gave up 5 bases and J gave up 5 bases; unmatched junction bases: 7. The receptor was isolated from a woman between 18 and 29 years old in good health and CMV-seronegative. Sequences were obtained from PBMCs. The rearrangement uses TRBV28 and TRBJ2-2, with TRBD2 matching over 14 bases. CDR3 sequence (DNA): TGTGCCAGCAGTGGGGGACTAGCGGGAGTGCGGACCGGGGAGCTGTTTTTT. Amino acid sequence: CASSGGLAGVRTGELFF.